The 30 T cell receptor beta chains given below trace back to one sample, sequenced in a study of prognosis after radiotherapy for stage I lung cancer. Multiplex PCR, run in two rounds, amplified TCR beta CDR3 from genomic DNA. Used in first-round PCR were primers specific to each TRBV and TRBJ gene. TCRdb re-derived calls from the multiplex PCR reads in MiXCR, one entry per CDR3 protein. Of around 30,000 distinct CDR3 sequences in the sample, approximately 35% are singletons; the top ten hold around 29%. The sample consisted of PBMCs, taken before or after stereotactic body radiation therapy (not recorded which). The source of these receptors is a donor at least 50 years old with non-small cell lung cancer.

In this sample, this clonotype turned up once. The V gene is TRBV6-2 or TRBV6-3, the J gene TRBJ1-2; 8 nucleotides match TRBD1. The V segment lost 5 bases and the J segment 4 bases; nucleotides outside the gene matches: 6. Germline V CDR1 and CDR2: MNHEY, SVGEGT. CDR3 length equals 14 residues. The CDR3 coding sequence is TGTGCCAGCAGTGGGAACAGGGGGACCTATGGCTACACCTTC. Amino acid sequence: CASSGNRGTYGYTF.

In its sample, this clonotype was seen many times. V is TRBV12-3 or TRBV12-4 and J is TRBJ2-5; the match to TRBD1 covers 9 bases. The CDR3 is made up of 12 amino acids. V lost 5 bases, J lost 5 bases, and 0 bases stayed unmatched. This CDR3 reads CASSGTGETQYF. Written as DNA, the CDR3 is TGTGCCAGCAGTGGGACAGGGGAGACCCAGTACTTC.

At least ten counts were recorded for this clonotype. The chain joins TRBV30 to TRBJ2-7, with D perhaps TRBD2 (6 bases). The length of the CDR3 is 15 residues. From germline, CDR1 is GTSNPN and CDR2 SVGIG (reference sequence). Trimming pared 0 bases from V and 2 bases from J, leaving 14 bases between. The CDR3 reads CAWSVGTGETYEQYF. CDR3 DNA: TGTGCCTGGAGTGTAGGGACGGGGGAAACCTACGAGCAGTACTTC.

A single count supports this clonotype. A far larger clone is off by one base, so a read error is likely. The chain employs TRBV7-9 and TRBJ1-5; D might be TRBD1 (6 bases). The CDR3 totals 16 residues. CDR1 SEHNR and CDR2 FQNEAQ come from the germline V gene (reference sequence). The CDR3 loop reads CASSAPQGGGDQTQHF. The CDR3 DNA sequence: TGTGCCAGCAGCGCCCCACAGGGAGGCGGAGATCAGACCCAGCATTTT. The full variable domain, with the rest looked up from reference TRBV7-9 and TRBJ1-5, is DTGVSQNPRHKITKRGQNVTFRCDPISEHNRLYWYRQTLGQGPEFLTYFQNEAQLEKSRLLSDRFSAERPKGSFSTLEIQRTEQGDSAMYLCASSAPQGGGDQTQHFGDGTRLSIL.

CDR3 nucleotide sequence: TGTGCCAGCAGCTTAGCGAGTAGCGGAAGCACAGATACGCAGTATTTT. Encoded protein: CASSLASSGSTDTQYF. The chain links TRBV11-2 to TRBJ2-3; the D gene is possibly TRBD2 (6 bases). Germline CDR1 reads SGHAT; CDR2 reads FQNNGV. V lost 1 base, J lost 0 bases, and 11 bases lay in between. This CDR3 has 16 residues.

The J gene is TRBJ2-3, the V gene TRBV6-4, with 8 bases matching TRBD2. With V trimmed by 6 bases and J by 3 bases, 14 bases remained unmatched. Germline V gene sequence: CDR1 MRHNA, CDR2 SNTAGT. The CDR3 is made up of 17 amino acids. CDR3: CASSQGNSGARTDTQYF. In DNA, the CDR3 is TGTGCCAGCAGCCAAGGGAATAGCGGGGCCAGAACAGATACGCAGTATTTT.

In its sample, this clonotype was seen many times. V gene TRBV24-1 combines with J gene TRBJ2-5; 7 positions agree with TRBD2. V was clipped by 7 bases and J by 4 bases; unmatched bases: 2. Germline CDR1 is KGHDR and CDR2 is SFDVKD. The CDR3 runs to 12 residues. The CDR3 sequence: CATRGRGETQYF. The CDR3 DNA follows: TGTGCCACCAGGGGGAGGGGAGAGACCCAGTACTTC.

This clonotype was recorded at least ten times. This sequence joins TRBV6-9 and TRBJ1-4; D unclear. The germline V gene encodes CDR1 MNHGY and CDR2 SVAAGI. The V gene lost 3 bases and the J gene lost 0 bases, with 11 bases spanning the gap. The CDR3 totals 16 residues. As DNA, the CDR3 is TGTGCCAGCAGTTACTACCATGCCTCAACTAATGAAAAACTGTTTTTT. It specifies CASSYYHASTNEKLFF.

This chain joins TRBV6-2 or TRBV6-3 and TRBJ2-2; 11 bases line up with TRBD2. In germline, CDR1 is MNHEY, CDR2 SVGEGT. This CDR3 region has 14 residues. With V trimmed by 4 bases and J by 6 bases, 1 base remained unmatched. The CDR3 bases are TGTGCCAGCAGTTTTAGCGGGGGGGCCGGGGAGCTGTTTTTT. It is translated as CASSFSGGAGELFF.

This clonotype showed up just a few times. The gene calls are TRBV4-3 and TRBJ1-2; TRBD1 agrees at 7 bases. The junction had 5 bases not matched to a gene; V was cut back by 0 bases and J by 4 bases. The CDR3 length is 15 residues. Germline loops: CDR1 LGHNA, CDR2 YSLEER. The CDR3, as DNA: TGCGCCAGCAGCCAAGATACAGGGGTCGGCTATGGCTACACCTTC. Its protein product is CASSQDTGVGYGYTF.

This clonotype was seen ten or more times. This chain uses TRBV18 with TRBJ1-5, with 7 bases matching TRBD1. The CDR3 runs 16 residues. With 1 base clipped from V and 0 bases from J, the junction kept 3 bases outside the gene matches. The V gene's germline CDR1 is KGHSH and CDR2 LQKENI. The chain's CDR3 is CASSPQGASSNQPQHF. The CDR3 DNA reads as TGTGCCAGCTCACCACAGGGGGCTAGTAGCAATCAGCCCCAGCATTTT.

This clonotype was found many times. The J gene is TRBJ2-2, the V gene TRBV3-1, with a tentative D call TRBD1 (6 bases). Germline V lookup: CDR1 LGHDT, CDR2 YNNKEL (reference sequence). V lost 1 base, J lost 7 bases, and 10 bases lay in between. This CDR3 region has 14 residues. This CDR3 reads CASSQARGYGELFF. CDR3 sequence (DNA): TGTGCCAGCAGCCAAGCGAGGGGGTACGGGGAGCTGTTTTTT.

Comments on this clonotype: A read error is the likely source, as a far larger clone sits one nucleotide away. This chain uses TRBV6-4 with TRBJ2-3; 10 bases are a match to TRBD2. The junction had 14 bases not matched to a gene; V was cut back by 3 bases and J by 2 bases. The CDR3 length is 19 residues. The V gene's germline CDR1 is MRHNA and CDR2 SNTAGT. The CDR3 region is CASSEMGTSVGAITDTQYF. In DNA form, the CDR3 reads TGTGCCAGCAGTGAGATGGGGACTAGCGTGGGGGCCATCACAGATACGCAGTATTTT.

V usage is TRBV5-4 and J usage is TRBJ1-4; tentatively, D is TRBD1 (6 bases). Germline V gene sequence: CDR1 SGHNT, CDR2 YYREEE (reference sequence). Trimming left V 3 bases short and J 7 bases short, with 13 bases between. The CDR3 has 14 amino acids. CDR3 loop: CASSYREGGEKLFF. The CDR3 DNA reads as TGTGCCAGCAGCTACAGGGAGGGAGGTGAAAAACTGTTTTTT.

At least ten counts were recorded for this clonotype. The CDR3 here is CASSPRDRGNNEQFF. In DNA form, the CDR3 reads TGTGCCAGTAGCCCCCGGGACAGGGGAAACAATGAGCAGTTCTTC. The V and J genes are TRBV19 and TRBJ2-1; 10 bases align to TRBD1. CDR3 length: 15 residues. Germline V gives CDR1 LNHDA, CDR2 SQIVND (reference sequence). Trimming at V came to 6 bases and at J to 5 bases, leaving 7 bases not matched to a gene.

This clonotype is medium-sized by share. The gene calls are TRBV20-1 and TRBJ1-5; no firm D call. The CDR3 extends over 15 amino acids. With 6 bases removed from V and 6 bases from J, the gap between germline ends came to 21 bases. Germline V gives CDR1 DFQATT, CDR2 SNEGSKA (reference sequence). The CDR3, as DNA: TGCAGTGCAACCGCCCCCCGGGCCCCGGGTCAGCCCCAGCATTTT. Translating it yields CSATAPRAPGQPQHF.

In the case of this clonotype: One base separates it from a far larger clone, so it is likely a read error. The V and J genes are TRBV6-4 and TRBJ1-3, with D tentatively TRBD1 (6 bases). V was clipped by 7 bases and J by 5 bases, with 21 bases between them. CDR1 MRHNA and CDR2 SNTAGT come from the germline V gene. This CDR3 region has 16 residues. CDR3 coding DNA: TGTGCCAGCACTCTAGTGGAACAGGGAATGAGAAACACCATATATTTT. Amino acids: CASTLVEQGMRNTIYF.

This chain joins TRBV6-2 or TRBV6-3 and TRBJ1-2; D gene unclear. Trimming removed 7 bases from V and 5 bases from J, with 20 bases in between. CDR3 length: 15 residues. Germline CDR1 reads MNHEY; CDR2 reads SVGEGT. The CDR3 DNA reads TGTGCCAGCAAAAACTTGTACAGCGCCCTTTATGGCTACACCTTC. Amino acids: CASKNLYSALYGYTF.

There are many counts of this clonotype. The chain recombines TRBV11-2 with TRBJ2-2; 12 bases line up with TRBD2. Germline CDR1 reads SGHAT; CDR2 reads FQNNGV. V shed 3 bases, J shed 1 base, and the junction held 3 bases outside the gene matches. The CDR3 extends over 17 amino acids. CDR3 nucleotide sequence: TGTGCCAGCAGCTTCGAACTAGCGGGGGGGAACACCGGGGAGCTGTTTTTT. This codes for CASSFELAGGNTGELFF.

In this sample, this clonotype is medium-sized. This CDR3 reads CAWSVQGNQPQHF. CDR3 DNA: TGTGCCTGGAGTGTACAGGGGAATCAGCCCCAGCATTTT. The chain combines TRBV30 with TRBJ1-5; 7 bases fit TRBD1. This CDR3 region has 13 residues. The ends lost 0 bases at V and 4 bases at J; junction bases unmatched: 0. Per germline, CDR1 GTSNPN and CDR2 SVGIG (reference sequence).

This clonotype was seen repeatedly, ten times or more. The chain combines TRBV7-6 with TRBJ2-3; weak D call: TRBD1 (7 bases). CDR1 and CDR2 from the germline V gene are SGHVS and FNYEAQ. This CDR3 has 14 amino acids. V gave up 2 bases and J gave up 6 bases, with 12 bases separating them. DNA of the CDR3: TGTGCCAGCAGCTTAATACCAGGGGGGGATACGCAGTATTTT. Amino acid sequence: CASSLIPGGDTQYF.

Details on this clonotype: At one end the junction does not follow the germline gene, possibly because of a read error. The rearrangement uses TRBV28 and TRBJ2-7; D tentatively fits TRBD1 or TRBD2 (5 bases each). Germline loops: CDR1 MDHEN, CDR2 SYDVKM. This CDR3 is 17 amino acids long. The CDR3 coding sequence is TGCGCCAGCAGTTTAATACGACGGGGCGGATGGTCCTACGAGCAGTACTTC. Translating it yields CASSLIRRGGWSYEQYF.

This clonotype has only one observation. The chain combines TRBV4-3 with TRBJ2-2; D is perhaps TRBD1 or TRBD2 (6 bases each). Per germline, CDR1 LGHNA and CDR2 YSLEER. The CDR3 totals 15 residues. Trimming took 0 bases from V and 7 from J, leaving 12 bases between them. Here the CDR3 reads CASSQEGGYNGELFF. CDR3 in DNA: TGCGCCAGCAGCCAAGAAGGGGGGTATAACGGGGAGCTGTTTTTT.

The chain combines TRBV7-2 with TRBJ2-2; perhaps D is TRBD1 or TRBD2 (5 bases each). The V gene's germline CDR1 is SGHTA and CDR2 FQGNSA. Trimming shortened V by 1 base and J by 4 bases, and 10 bases separated the two germline ends. CDR3 length equals 15 residues. CDR3 coding DNA: TGTGCCAGCAGCTTAGGAGGGGTGGTCACCGGGGAGCTGTTTTTT. Translated: CASSLGGVVTGELFF. Filled out from reference TRBV7-2 and TRBJ2-2, the complete variable domain reads GAGVSQSPSNKVTEKGKDVELRCDPISGHTALYWYRQSLGQGLEFLIYFQGNSAPDKSGLPSDRFSAERTGGSVSTLTIQRTQQEDSAVYLCASSLGGVVTGELFFGEGSRLTVL.

This clonotype occurred many times. The chain combines TRBV7-3 with TRBJ2-1; D not certain. Germline CDR1 is SGHTA and CDR2 is FQGTGA. The length of the CDR3 is 12 residues. Trimming removed 1 base from V and 8 bases from J, with 6 bases in between. DNA of the CDR3: TGTGCCAGCAGCTTAAATACCCATGAGCAGTTCTTC. Translating it yields CASSLNTHEQFF.

This clonotype was counted ten times or more. This sequence joins TRBV6-2 or TRBV6-3 and TRBJ2-5; a possible D gene is TRBD2 (6 bases). Germline CDR1 is MNHEY and CDR2 is SVGEGT. This CDR3 spans 14 amino acids. Trimming left V 2 bases short and J 5 bases short, with 12 bases between. CDR3: CASSYGPGRETQYF. CDR3 coding DNA: TGTGCCAGCAGTTACGGACCAGGGAGGGAGACCCAGTACTTC.

This clonotype has at least ten counts. This chain connects TRBV12-3 or TRBV12-4 to TRBJ2-7; 7 nucleotides match TRBD2. This CDR3 is 15 amino acids long. After removal of 1 base from V and 1 base from J, the junction contained 4 bases not matched to a gene. The CDR3 coding sequence is TGTGCCAGCAGTTTAGGGGAGGGACTATCCTACGAGCAGTACTTC. As protein: CASSLGEGLSYEQYF.

This clonotype appeared once. The chain employs TRBV19 and TRBJ2-4; D is unclear. Trimming left V 3 bases short and J 6 bases short, with 15 bases between. This CDR3 comprises 15 residues. Germline V gives CDR1 LNHDA, CDR2 SQIVND (reference sequence). CDR3 region: CASSMGRNHSNIQYF. CDR3 bases: TGTGCCAGTAGTATGGGAAGAAACCACTCAAACATTCAGTACTTC.

This clonotype was seen many times. This sequence joins TRBV20-1 and TRBJ2-2; D is ambiguous. This CDR3 comprises 14 residues. Trimming left V 4 bases short and J 6 bases short, with 15 bases between. Germline CDR1 and CDR2: DFQATT and SNEGSKA (reference sequence). The CDR3 here is CSAMVTQVAGELFF. The CDR3 DNA reads TGCAGTGCTATGGTGACCCAGGTCGCCGGGGAGCTGTTTTTT.

This clonotype came up many times. The rearrangement uses TRBV11-2 and TRBJ2-1; D ambiguous. Germline V gene sequence: CDR1 SGHAT, CDR2 FQNNGV. The CDR3 length is 18 residues. Trimming stripped 0 bases from V and 0 bases from J, with 15 bases between. CDR3 in amino acids: CASSLDGLSESSYNEQFF. For the CDR3, the DNA is TGTGCCAGCAGCTTAGATGGCCTCTCGGAGAGCTCCTACAATGAGCAGTTCTTC.